This T cell receptor (beta chain) was captured by sequencing in a study of T-cell memory formation after mild COVID-19. Trimming removed 4 bases from V and 3 bases from J, with 13 bases in between. CDR1 and CDR2 (germline): SGHRS, YFSETQ. The length of the CDR3 is 15 residues. Employing constant-segment primers, 5'RACE generated TCR alpha and TCR beta cDNA libraries bearing sample barcodes and UMIs. TCRdb re-called the 5' RACE reads through MiXCR, storing one row per CDR3 protein. This sample yields 210,000 or so distinct CDR3 sequences, of which roughly 27% are seen a single time; 11% belongs to the top ten.

The sequenced material came from PBMCs or a T cell subset sorted from them (not recorded which). The TCR originated in an adult woman who had mild COVID-19 (a few samples of this study predate the infection). Cell type and time point are not known. This rearrangement joins TRBV5-1 to TRBJ2-2; D may be TRBD1 (6 bases). The CDR3 sequence: CASSEQGSDTGELFF. The CDR3 nucleotides are TGCGCCAGCAGCGAACAGGGTTCCGACACCGGGGAGCTGTTTTTT.